Listed below are T cell receptor beta chains from one sample, sequenced in a study of cytomegalovirus exposure and HLA in healthy donors. This table comes from immunoSEQ multiplex PCR, and its TCRdb copy is limited to in-frame clones, with some not included. The sample lists around 65,000 clones, about four fifths occurring once. The sample consisted of PBMCs. The receptors were sampled from a woman aged 25 to 39 in good health and CMV-seronegative. Both conserved end residues are part of each CDR3. Fields, in order: clone size, D gene, V gene, J gene, CDR3 DNA, CDR3 protein. The D gene is left open where the match is weak. Expanded clones get a size class; other rows say once, few or many, or leave the size out.

>.|TRBD2|TRBV15|TRBJ2-3
TGTGCCACCAGCAGGACTAGCGGGGGGGCAGATACGCAGTATTTT
CATSRTSGGADTQYF
>.|.|TRBV21-1|TRBJ2-7
TGTGCCAGCAGCAAAGATGACAGACCGTTAAACTACGAGCAGTACTTC
CASSKDDRPLNYEQYF
>.|.|TRBV27|TRBJ1-2
TGTGCCAGCAGTCCAGGGGAAGCTGGGAATGGCTACACCTTC
CASSPGEAGNGYTF
>.|TRBD2|TRBV18|TRBJ2-1
TGTGCCAGCTCACCTATGGCTAGCGGGAGCAATGAGCAGTTCTTC
CASSPMASGSNEQFF
>few|TRBD2|TRBV6-5|TRBJ2-7
TGTGCCAGCAGTTACGCGGGACTAGCGGGAGGCGACGAGCAGTACTTC
CASSYAGLAGGDEQYF
>.|.|TRBV10-3|TRBJ1-1
TGTGCCATCAGGGAGGGCCCTGAAGCTTTCTTT
CAIREGPEAFF
>.|.|TRBV10-3|TRBJ2-7
TGTGCCATCAGTGTCGAGGAAGCCGAGCAGTACTTC
CAISVEEAEQYF
>.|TRBD1|TRBV30|TRBJ1-1
TGTGCCTGGAGCCAAGGGACAGCCTCGACTTTCTTT
CAWSQGTASTFF
>.|TRBD1|TRBV4-3|TRBJ2-2
TGCGCCAGCAGCCACCCGACAGGGACCGGGGAGCTGTTTTTT
CASSHPTGTGELFF
>.|TRBD2|TRBV5-6|TRBJ2-3
TGTGCCAGCAGCTTGGGAATAGCGGGGGAGTGGACTAGCACAGATACGCAGTATTTT
CASSLGIAGEWTSTDTQYF
>.|.|TRBV6-5|TRBJ1-6
TGTGCCAGCAGTTATGAGGCAGATTCACCCCTCCACTTT
CASSYEADSPLHF
>few|.|TRBV2|TRBJ1-5
TGTGCCAGCAGTGAAGACGGGGGGACACGGCCCAATCAGCCCCAGCATTTT
CASSEDGGTRPNQPQHF
>.|.|TRBV7-8|TRBJ1-5
TGTGCCAGCAGCTTAGGGGGGCTCAATCAGCCCCAGCATTTT
CASSLGGLNQPQHF
>.|.|TRBV25-1|TRBJ2-2
TGTGCCAGCAGTGAATTAACTCCTTACAACACCGGGGAGCTGTTTTTT
CASSELTPYNTGELFF
>.|.|TRBV6-5|TRBJ1-5
TGTGCCAGCAGCAAGGGGTCCCCGAATCAGCCCCAGCATTTT
CASSKGSPNQPQHF
>.|TRBD1|TRBV5-6|TRBJ2-5
TGTGCCAGCAGACGCCGGGACAGCCAAGAGACCCAGTACTTC
CASRRRDSQETQYF
>.|.|TRBV2|TRBJ2-2
TGTGCCAGCAGTGGGACAGTACTTCACGCGAACACCGGGGAGCTGTTTTTT
CASSGTVLHANTGELFF
>.|.|TRBV5-1|TRBJ2-1
TGCGCCAGCAGCTTGTCAGGGGGGCTAACCTACAATGAGCAGTTCTTC
CASSLSGGLTYNEQFF
>.|TRBD2|TRBV29-1|TRBJ2-7
TGCAGCGTTGCGACGCCTAGCGGGAGGTTGTACGAGCAGTACTTC
CSVATPSGRLYEQYF
>.|TRBD1|TRBV29-1|TRBJ2-7
TGCAGCGTTGCAGGACAGGGCAGTACCTACGAGCAGTACTTC
CSVAGQGSTYEQYF
>.|TRBD1|TRBV19|TRBJ1-1
TGTGCCACCCAATATACCGGGACAGATTGGGCTGAAGCTTTCTTT
CATQYTGTDWAEAFF
>.|.|TRBV28|TRBJ1-1
TGTGCGATAAAACAGGCCGTACCCAACACTGAAGCTTTCTTT
CAIKQAVPNTEAFF
>few|.|TRBV18|TRBJ2-3
TGTGCCAGCTCCCGAGGAGCGGGCACAGATACGCAGTATTTT
CASSRGAGTDTQYF
>.|.|TRBV9|TRBJ2-2
TGTGCCAGCAATGTGGGACTGAACACCGGGGAGCTGTTTTTT
CASNVGLNTGELFF
>.|.|TRBV11-2|TRBJ2-7
TGTGCCAGCAGCTTAGTATCGGGCTCTGGACAGCCTTACGAGCAGTACTTC
CASSLVSGSGQPYEQYF
>few|TRBD2|TRBV7-9|TRBJ2-7
TGTGCCAGCAGTCAGCGGGAGTCGTCCCACGAGCAGTACTTC
CASSQRESSHEQYF
>.|TRBD2|TRBV11-2|TRBJ2-1
TGTGCCAGCAGCTTAGTAATGAATGTAGCGGGGGGGTCCAATGAGCAGTTCTTC
CASSLVMNVAGGSNEQFF
>few|TRBD2|TRBV6-4|TRBJ2-3
TGTGCCAGCAGTGTGGTGGCGGGGGGCGAGGGAGATACGCAGTATTTT
CASSVVAGGEGDTQYF
>.|.|TRBV12-5|TRBJ1-1
TGTGCTAGTGGCCACCGCGGGGGGCTCACTGAAGCTTTCTTT
CASGHRGGLTEAFF
>.|.|TRBV5-1|TRBJ1-1
TGCGCCAGCAGCTTGGAACCCGAGTTGCTGAACACTGAAGCTTTCTTT
CASSLEPELLNTEAFF
>.|TRBD2|TRBV4-3|TRBJ2-7
TGCGCCAGCAGCCAAGATCGACGCGGGAGGTTATCCTACGAGCAGTACTTC
CASSQDRRGRLSYEQYF
>.|TRBD2|TRBV30|TRBJ2-1
TGTGCCTGGAGTGATTTCTATAACCTGGGGGGGAGGAATGAGCAGTTCTTC
CAWSDFYNLGGRNEQFF
>.|TRBD2|TRBV30|TRBJ2-3
TGTGCCTGGGAGACTAGCGGGGGCCCAGATACGCAGTATTTT
CAWETSGGPDTQYF
>.|.|TRBV7-9|TRBJ1-6
TGTGCCAGCAGCTTCGCGTCTCGGAATTCACCCCTCCACTTT
CASSFASRNSPLHF
>.|.|TRBV7-7|TRBJ2-5
TGTGCTAGCAGCTTAGAGGCACGAGGGGAGACCCAGTACTTC
CASSLEARGETQYF
>few|TRBD1|TRBV18|TRBJ1-1
TGTGCCAGCTCACCATCCCAGGGGGGAGGTTTTGAAGCTTTCTTT
CASSPSQGGGFEAFF
>many|.|TRBV6-4|TRBJ2-1
TGTGCCAGCAGTTCAGGGGACTATCCTCATGAGCAGTTCTTC
CASSSGDYPHEQFF
>few|.|TRBV5-1|TRBJ1-2
TGCGCCAGCAGCCCGAACTGGCAGGGGCCTTATGGCTACACCTTC
CASSPNWQGPYGYTF
>few|TRBD2|TRBV4-1|TRBJ2-7
TGCGCCAGCAGCCAAGCCGTGGGACTAGGCTACGAGCAGTACTTC
CASSQAVGLGYEQYF
>.|.|TRBV4-3|TRBJ2-5
TGCGCCAGCAGCCAAGTCTGGCAGGAGGGGGAGACCCAGTACTTC
CASSQVWQEGETQYF
>.|.|TRBV6-6|TRBJ1-2
TGTGCCAGCAGTTACAGGACAAATGGCTACACCTTC
CASSYRTNGYTF
>once|TRBD1|TRBV7-9|TRBJ1-1
TGTGCCAGCAGCGGCCGGACAGGGGAGACTGAAGCTTTCTTT
CASSGRTGETEAFF
>once|.|TRBV29-1|TRBJ1-1
TGCAGCGTTGTTCAGGGCCCCAACACTGAAGCTTTCTTT
CSVVQGPNTEAFF
>.|.|TRBV5-1|TRBJ2-1
TGCGCCAGCAGCTTCACCAGGGGCGGTGAGCAGTTCTTC
CASSFTRGGEQFF
>once|TRBD1|TRBV27|TRBJ1-1
TGTGCCAGCAGCTCCGACAGGGCCACTGAAGCTTTCTTT
CASSSDRATEAFF
>.|.|TRBV13|TRBJ1-2
TGTGCCAGCAGCTCATCAATTTTCTATGGCTACACCTTC
CASSSSIFYGYTF